These T cell receptor beta chains were read from a single sample in a study of T cells in Graves' hyperthyroidism and ophthalmopathy. TCRdb re-called the multiplex PCR reads with MiXCR, one entry per CDR3 protein. The sample lists approximately 640,000 distinct CDR3 sequences, 15% to 20% seen once, with 3.8% in the top ten. Source material: blood. The receptors derive from a young woman with Graves' hyperthyroidism. CDR3s include the opening cysteine and the closing phenylalanine or tryptophan. D genes are given only for firm matches. Clone size is given for some rows only: seen once, a few or many times, or a class if the clone is expanded.

V	D	J	size	CDR3	DNA
TRBV29-1	TRBD2	TRBJ2-1	-	CSVVGLAAYNEQFF	TGCAGCGTGGTAGGACTAGCGGCATACAATGAGCAGTTCTTC
TRBV2	-	TRBJ1-1	many	CASSLREGNTEAFF	TGTGCCAGCAGTCTCAGGGAGGGGAACACTGAAGCTTTCTTT
TRBV11-3	-	TRBJ1-1	many	CASSLSQPNTEAFF	TGTGCCAGCAGCTTATCGCAGCCGAACACTGAAGCTTTCTTT
TRBV9	-	TRBJ1-5	few	CASSDSHGNQPQHF	TGTGCCAGCAGCGACTCCCACGGGAATCAGCCCCAGCATTTT
TRBV19	-	TRBJ2-2	-	CASSIVARGGELFF	TGTGCCAGTAGTATAGTTGCCCGGGGCGGGGAGCTGTTTTTT
TRBV27	TRBD1	TRBJ2-7	many	CASSLSTGGFYEQYF	TGTGCCAGCAGTTTATCGACAGGGGGCTTTTACGAGCAGTACTTC
TRBV27	TRBD2	TRBJ2-1	-	CASSLIFGTSRYEQFF	TGTGCCAGCAGTTTAATTTTCGGGACTAGTCGTTATGAGCAGTTCTTC
TRBV20-1	TRBD2	TRBJ2-7	many	CSVRWTSGSSEQYF	TGCAGCGTACGCTGGACTAGCGGGAGCTCCGAGCAGTACTTC
TRBV5-1	-	TRBJ2-6	many	CASSPYSGANVLTF	TGCGCCAGCAGCCCCTACTCTGGGGCCAACGTCCTGACTTTC
TRBV28	TRBD2	TRBJ2-5	many	CTSSPPRLAGETQYF	TGTACCAGCAGTCCCCCCCGACTAGCGGGAGAGACCCAGTACTTC
TRBV24-1	-	TRBJ2-5	few	CATSDPGRETHYF	TGTGCCACCAGTGACCCCGGACGAGAGACCCATTACTTC
TRBV30	-	TRBJ1-4	many	CAWSEGDEKLFF	TGTGCCTGGAGTGAGGGGGATGAAAAACTGTTTTTT
TRBV28	TRBD2	TRBJ2-3	few	CASSLISGTSTDTQYF	TGTGCCAGCAGTTTAATTAGCGGGACATCCACAGATACGCAGTATTTT
TRBV20-1	TRBD2	TRBJ2-7	many	CSASGSGSIYEQYF	TGCAGTGCTAGTGGAAGCGGGAGTATCTACGAGCAGTACTTC
TRBV6-5	-	TRBJ1-2	many	CASSYNREHGYTF	TGTGCCAGCAGTTACAACAGGGAGCATGGCTACACCTTC
TRBV6-2/TRBV6-3	TRBD1	TRBJ2-1	many	CASSGTGINEQFF	TGTGCCAGCAGCGGGACAGGGATTAATGAGCAGTTCTTC
TRBV28	-	TRBJ1-6	-	CAGSPLIFYQNSPLHF	TGTGCCGGCAGTCCCCTAATATTCTATCAGAATTCACCCCTCCACTTT
TRBV28	-	TRBJ2-7	many	CASSWDWDSHYEQYF	TGTGCCAGCAGTTGGGATTGGGACTCCCACTACGAGCAGTACTTC
TRBV15	-	TRBJ1-5	few	CATSMARNQPQHF	TGTGCCACCAGCATGGCCAGGAATCAGCCCCAGCATTTT
TRBV13	-	TRBJ1-5	-	CASSADRNQPQHF	TGTGCCAGCAGCGCCGACAGGAATCAGCCCCAGCATTTT
TRBV7-2	TRBD2	TRBJ2-3	many	CASSLAGGRGSIDTQYF	TGTGCCAGCAGCTTAGCGGGCGGGAGGGGAAGTATAGATACGCAGTATTTT
TRBV28	TRBD1	TRBJ2-1	many	CASSRDRPSYNEQFF	TGTGCCAGCAGCCGGGACAGACCTTCTTACAATGAGCAGTTCTTC
TRBV12-3/TRBV12-4	-	TRBJ1-1	-	CASSPAYGTEAFF	TGTGCCAGCAGCCCCGCGTACGGCACTGAAGCTTTCTTT
TRBV4-1	-	TRBJ2-5	few	CASSQYRHQETQYF	TGCGCCAGCAGCCAATACCGGCACCAAGAGACCCAGTACTTC
TRBV27	-	TRBJ2-1	-	CASSDSGDYNEQFF	TGTGCCAGCAGTGACTCCGGCGACTACAATGAGCAGTTCTTC
TRBV5-6	TRBD2	TRBJ2-1	few	CASILAGINEQFF	TGTGCCAGCATACTAGCGGGAATCAATGAGCAGTTCTTC
TRBV15	-	TRBJ2-2	few	CATSRDATGELFF	TGTGCCACCAGCAGAGACGCCACCGGGGAGCTGTTTTTT
TRBV3-1	TRBD2	TRBJ2-1	-	CASSQESSGRAGRNEQFF	TGTGCCAGCAGCCAAGAGAGTAGCGGGAGGGCCGGTCGGAATGAGCAGTTCTTC
TRBV20-1	-	TRBJ2-1	many	CSASSLGSLLYNEQFF	TGCAGTGCTAGTTCACTAGGTTCCCTCCTCTACAATGAGCAGTTCTTC
TRBV12-3/TRBV12-4	TRBD2	TRBJ2-6	-	CASRRYKLAGESGANVLTF	TGTGCCAGCAGGCGGTACAAACTAGCGGGAGAATCTGGGGCCAACGTCCTGACTTTC
TRBV11-2	-	TRBJ2-7	many	CASSLAQRIYEQYF	TGTGCCAGCAGCTTAGCCCAACGGATCTACGAGCAGTACTTC
TRBV3-1	-	TRBJ2-1	many	CASSNRSTSPYNEQFF	TGTGCCAGCAGCAATAGATCAACTAGTCCCTACAATGAGCAGTTCTTC